This TCR beta chain appears in the sequencing data of a study of blood T cell repertoires in COVID-19. Overall study context: Samples representing acute and convalescent COVID-19 were sourced from the United States, Italy and Spain. The analysed material was cDNA or gDNA that came from T cells, B-cell-depleted T cells, or PBMCs.

Germline CDR1 reads MNHEY; CDR2 reads SVGAGI. The CDR3 is 14 amino acids. After removal of 4 bases from V and 5 bases from J, the junction contained 7 bases not matched to a gene. Authors' methods: Estimation of nucleated cell counts relied on the amplification of reference gene primers. Only in-frame clones appear in the TCRdb table, and some are missing; sequencing was by immunoSEQ multiplex PCR. V and J calls and clone size are as listed in that table; D and trimming were resolved from the DNA. The sample carries about 220,000 clones, about 87% recorded once. Enrollees, roughly 18 to 89 years old, lived in around 23 US areas.

The gene calls are TRBV6-5 and TRBJ1-2; the match to TRBD1 covers 7 bases. Sequenced sample: PBMCs or T cells enriched from blood (not recorded which). The receptor's source is a woman under 40 who had recovered from COVID-19. In DNA form, the CDR3 reads TGTGCCAGCAGTTCCGGGACAGAAGCATATGGCTACACCTTC. Translated: CASSSGTEAYGYTF.